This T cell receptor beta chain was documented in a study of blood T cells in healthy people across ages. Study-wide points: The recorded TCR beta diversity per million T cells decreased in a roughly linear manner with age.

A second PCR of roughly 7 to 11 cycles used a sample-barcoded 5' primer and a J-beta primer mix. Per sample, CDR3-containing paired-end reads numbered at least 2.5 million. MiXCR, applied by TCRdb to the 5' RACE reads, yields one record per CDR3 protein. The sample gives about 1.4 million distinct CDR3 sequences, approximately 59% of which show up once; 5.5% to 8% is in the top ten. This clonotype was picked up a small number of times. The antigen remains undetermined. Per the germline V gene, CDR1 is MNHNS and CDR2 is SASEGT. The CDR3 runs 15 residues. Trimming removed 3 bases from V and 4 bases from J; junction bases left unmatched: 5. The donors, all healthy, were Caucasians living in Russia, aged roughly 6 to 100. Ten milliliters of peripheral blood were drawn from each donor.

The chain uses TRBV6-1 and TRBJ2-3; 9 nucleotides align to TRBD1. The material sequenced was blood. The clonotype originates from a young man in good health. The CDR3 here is CASSDQGQGADTQYF. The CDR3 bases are TGTGCCAGCAGTGACCAGGGACAGGGCGCAGATACGCAGTATTTT.